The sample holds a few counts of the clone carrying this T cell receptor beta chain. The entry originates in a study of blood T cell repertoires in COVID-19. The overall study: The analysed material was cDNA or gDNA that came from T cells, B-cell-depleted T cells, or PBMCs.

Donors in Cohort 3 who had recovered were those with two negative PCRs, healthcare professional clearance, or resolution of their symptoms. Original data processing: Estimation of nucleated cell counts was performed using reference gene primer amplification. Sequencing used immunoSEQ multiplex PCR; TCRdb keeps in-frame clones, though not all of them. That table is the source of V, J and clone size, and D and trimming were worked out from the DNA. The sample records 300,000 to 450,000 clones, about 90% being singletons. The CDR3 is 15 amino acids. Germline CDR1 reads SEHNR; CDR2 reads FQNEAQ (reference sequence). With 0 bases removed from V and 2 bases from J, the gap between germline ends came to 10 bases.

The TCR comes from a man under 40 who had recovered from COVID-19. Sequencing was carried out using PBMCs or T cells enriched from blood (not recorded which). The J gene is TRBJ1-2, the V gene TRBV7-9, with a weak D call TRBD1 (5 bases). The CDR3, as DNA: TGTGCCAGCAGCTTAGCCGGCAGGGCAAACTATGGCTACACCTTC. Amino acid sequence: CASSLAGRANYGYTF. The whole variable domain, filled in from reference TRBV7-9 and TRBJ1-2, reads DTGVSQNPRHKITKRGQNVTFRCDPISEHNRLYWYRQTLGQGPEFLTYFQNEAQLEKSRLLSDRFSAERPKGSFSTLEIQRTEQGDSAMYLCASSLAGRANYGYTFGSGTRLTVV.